What follows are 6 T cell receptor beta chains derived from one specimen sequenced in a study of human T cells and chemical hapten exposure. Sample time point: pre-sensitization, week 0. Indicated treatment: therapeutic diphenylcyclopropenone sensitization with weekly scalp DPC. TCRdb reanalysed the RACE reads using MiXCR and keeps one entry per CDR3 protein. The sample contains about 180,000 distinct CDR3 sequences, around 30% of which appear only once. Sequencing was performed on whole blood, taken in connection with sensitization to the hapten diphenylcyclopropenone (DPC). The receptor set was obtained from a woman under 40 with alopecia areata. Some clones in this sample may be carry-over from other donors' samples.

The CDR3 DNA sequence: TGTGCCAGCAGTTTAACAGGGGGCGGGTTCGGCTACACCTTC. Its translation: CASSLTGGGFGYTF. The V call is TRBV28, the J call TRBJ1-2; 9 nucleotides line up with TRBD1. This CDR3 spans 14 amino acids. Germline trimming cut 2 bases from V and 8 bases from J; bases unmatched to any gene: 6. The germline V gene has CDR1 MDHEN and CDR2 SYDVKM.

The chain uses TRBV7-3 and TRBJ2-3, with 11 bases identical to TRBD2. The CDR3 runs 16 residues. Germline values: CDR1 SGHTA, CDR2 FQGTGA. Trimming took 1 base from V and 6 from J; bases not matched to a gene: 6. The CDR3 coding sequence is TGTGCCAGCAGCTTAAAACTAGCGGGAGCAAGCGATACGCAGTATTTT. Its protein is CASSLKLAGASDTQYF.

The V and J genes are TRBV10-3 and TRBJ2-1; 7 bases are a match to TRBD2. V gave up 5 bases and J gave up 4 bases; unmatched junction bases: 14. Germline V gene sequence: CDR1 ENHRY, CDR2 SYGVKD. The CDR3 consists of 17 residues. The CDR3 here is CAISPQPSGVQYNEQFF. CDR3 in DNA: TGTGCCATCAGTCCCCAGCCTAGCGGAGTTCAATACAATGAGCAGTTCTTC.

This clonotype was recorded at least ten times. The V and J genes are TRBV29-1 and TRBJ1-2, with D hard to call. This CDR3 has 12 amino acids. The germline V gene encodes CDR1 SQVTM and CDR2 ANQGSEA. Deletions cut 4 bases from V and 4 bases from J, with 10 bases between. The CDR3 bases are TGCAGCGTTGTTGGCGTGGGCTATGGCTACACCTTC. Residues: CSVVGVGYGYTF.

The chain has TRBV7-9 and TRBJ1-4; the D gene is possibly TRBD1 (5 bases). The germline V gene encodes CDR1 SEHNR and CDR2 FQNEAQ (reference sequence). Trimming took 6 bases from V and 7 from J, leaving 9 bases between them. The CDR3 is made up of 12 amino acids. This CDR3 is CASSSGGEKLFF. CDR3 DNA: TGTGCCAGCAGTTCGGGGGGTGAAAAACTGTTTTTT.

In its sample, this clonotype was seen a few times. This chain links TRBV29-1 with TRBJ2-7; D is tentatively TRBD1 or TRBD2 (5 bases each). The CDR3 loop spans 11 amino acids. In germline, CDR1 is SQVTM, CDR2 ANQGSEA. Trimming left V 3 bases short and J 6 bases short, with 9 bases between. Here the CDR3 reads CSVDNGGEQYF. CDR3 sequence (DNA): TGCAGCGTTGATAATGGGGGCGAGCAGTACTTC.